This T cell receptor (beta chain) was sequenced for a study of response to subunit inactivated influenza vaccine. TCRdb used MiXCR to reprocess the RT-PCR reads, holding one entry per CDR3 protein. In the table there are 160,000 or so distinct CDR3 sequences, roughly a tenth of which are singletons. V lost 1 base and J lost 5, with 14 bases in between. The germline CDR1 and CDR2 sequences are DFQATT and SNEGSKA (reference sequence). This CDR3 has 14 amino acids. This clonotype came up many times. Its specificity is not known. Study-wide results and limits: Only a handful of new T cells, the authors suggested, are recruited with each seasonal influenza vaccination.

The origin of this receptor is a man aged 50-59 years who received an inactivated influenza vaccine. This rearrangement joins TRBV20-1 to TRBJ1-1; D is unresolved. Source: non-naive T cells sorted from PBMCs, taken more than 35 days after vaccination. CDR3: CSARAPRYGTEAFF. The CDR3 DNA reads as TGCAGTGCTAGAGCTCCTCGTTACGGGACTGAAGCTTTCTTT.